Listed below are T cell receptor beta chains from one sample, sequenced in a study of CD8+CD57+ T cells in acquired aplastic anemia. TCRdb used MiXCR to reprocess the reads, holding one entry per CDR3 protein. Among around 200,000 distinct CDR3 sequences, roughly half were seen once, and the ten largest hold 1.8%. The sequenced sample consisted of sorted CD4+, CD8+, or CD8+CD57+ T cells (not recorded which) from PBMCs. All receptors derive from a human donor with aplastic anemia. The CDR3 runs from the conserved cysteine through the conserved F or W. A D gene is named only where the DNA matches it firmly. Size is stated for part of the rows, as once, few or many counts, or as a class when the clone is expanded.

J: TRBJ2-1
V: TRBV2
D: TRBD2
size: .
CDR3: CASTSGGARGEQFF
DNA: TGTGCCAGCACCTCCGGGGGGGCGCGGGGAGAGCAGTTCTTC

J: TRBJ1-1
V: TRBV24-1
D: .
size: .
CDR3: CATRDDTEAFF
DNA: TGTGCCACCCGAGACGACACTGAAGCTTTCTTT

J: TRBJ2-6
V: TRBV3-1
D: TRBD2
size: .
CDR3: CASSLWGGGLDSGANVLTF
DNA: TGTGCCAGCAGCCTTTGGGGGGGTGGGCTTGACTCTGGGGCCAACGTCCTGACTTTC

J: TRBJ2-5
V: TRBV2
D: .
size: .
CDR3: CASSERLGQETQYF
DNA: TGTGCCAGCAGTGAGAGACTAGGCCAAGAGACCCAGTACTTC

J: TRBJ2-3
V: TRBV7-3
D: .
size: .
CDR3: CASSRTGDTQYF
DNA: TGTGCCAGCAGCCGGACGGGTGATACGCAGTATTTT

J: TRBJ2-1
V: TRBV24-1
D: .
size: .
CDR3: CATSGVGIKDDNEQFF
DNA: TGTGCCACCAGTGGAGTGGGTATAAAAGATGACAATGAGCAGTTCTTC

J: TRBJ2-3
V: TRBV10-3
D: TRBD2
size: .
CDR3: CAIRLAGAVTDTQYF
DNA: TGTGCCATCAGACTAGCGGGGGCAGTCACAGATACGCAGTATTTT

J: TRBJ1-3
V: TRBV3-1
D: .
size: .
CDR3: CASSQGGAGNTIYF
DNA: TGTGCCAGCAGCCAAGGGGGAGCTGGAAACACCATATATTTT

J: TRBJ1-5
V: TRBV9
D: .
size: .
CDR3: CASSVGSGNQPQHF
DNA: TGTGCCAGCAGCGTAGGATCCGGGAATCAGCCCCAGCATTTT

J: TRBJ1-2
V: TRBV6-1
D: .
size: .
CDR3: CASSDRERGYTF
DNA: TGTGCCAGCAGTGACAGGGAGAGAGGCTACACCTTC

J: TRBJ1-1
V: TRBV15
D: TRBD1
size: .
CDR3: CATSRDGTGVTEAFF
DNA: TGTGCCACCAGCAGGGACGGGACAGGAGTAACTGAAGCTTTCTTT

J: TRBJ2-2
V: TRBV29-1
D: .
size: once
CDR3: CSVVVANTGELFF
DNA: TGCAGCGTTGTTGTGGCGAACACCGGGGAGCTGTTTTTT

J: TRBJ2-7
V: TRBV24-1
D: TRBD2
size: .
CDR3: CATSDGTSSYEQYF
DNA: TGTGCCACCAGTGACGGGACTAGCTCCTACGAGCAGTACTTC

J: TRBJ1-2
V: TRBV7-3
D: .
size: many
CDR3: CASSLNWQGDGYTF
DNA: TGTGCCAGCAGCTTAAATTGGCAGGGAGATGGCTACACCTTC

J: TRBJ1-2
V: TRBV24-1
D: .
size: many
CDR3: CATSEGTSTSGYTF
DNA: TGTGCCACCAGTGAGGGGACGTCTACAAGCGGCTACACCTTC

J: TRBJ2-7
V: TRBV5-1
D: .
size: many
CDR3: CASSRGWGVTSYEQYF
DNA: TGCGCCAGCAGCCGGGGGTGGGGGGTTACCTCCTACGAGCAGTACTTC